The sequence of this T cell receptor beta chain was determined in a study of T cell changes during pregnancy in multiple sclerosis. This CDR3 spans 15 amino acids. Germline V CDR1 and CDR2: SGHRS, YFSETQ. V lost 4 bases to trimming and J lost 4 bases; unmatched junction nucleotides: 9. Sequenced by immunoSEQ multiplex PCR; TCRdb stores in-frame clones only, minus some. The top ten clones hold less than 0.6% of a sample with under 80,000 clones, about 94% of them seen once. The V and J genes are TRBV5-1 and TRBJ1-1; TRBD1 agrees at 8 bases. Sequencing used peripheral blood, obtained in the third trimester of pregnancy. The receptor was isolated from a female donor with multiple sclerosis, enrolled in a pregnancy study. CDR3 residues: CASSVATGVGTEAFF. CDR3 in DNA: TGCGCCAGCAGCGTTGCGACAGGGGTGGGCACTGAAGCTTTCTTT. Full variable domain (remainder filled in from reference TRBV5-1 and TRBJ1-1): KAGVTQTPRYLIKTRGQQVTLSCSPISGHRSVSWYQQTPGQGLQFLFEYFSETQRNKGNFPGRFSGRQFSNSRSEMNVSTLELGDSALYLCASSVATGVGTEAFFGQGTRLTVV.